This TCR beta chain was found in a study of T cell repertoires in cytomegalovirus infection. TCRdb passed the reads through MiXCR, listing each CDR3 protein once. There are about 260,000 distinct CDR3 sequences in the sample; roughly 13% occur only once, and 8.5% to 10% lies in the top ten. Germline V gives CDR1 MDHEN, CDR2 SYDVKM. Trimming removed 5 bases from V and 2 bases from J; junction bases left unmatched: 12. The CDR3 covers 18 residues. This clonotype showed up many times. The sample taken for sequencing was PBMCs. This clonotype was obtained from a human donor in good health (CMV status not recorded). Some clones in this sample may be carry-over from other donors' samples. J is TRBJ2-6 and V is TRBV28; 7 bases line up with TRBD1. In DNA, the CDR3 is TGTGCCAGCAGTGCTCTTGGACAGGCAAGGGCTGGGGCCAACGTCCTGACTTTC. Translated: CASSALGQARAGANVLTF.